These 9 T cell receptor beta chains were sequenced from one sample in a study of shared clonotypes between healthy human individuals. The data were produced by immunoSEQ multiplex PCR, yet TCRdb's version contains in-frame clones alone and is incomplete. The sample has more than 1.2 million clones; approximately 98.5% are singletons. The sequencing input was naive CD4+ T cells sorted from blood. Subset denoted: CD45RA+ positively selected. These receptors originate from a man aged 30 to 39 in good health.

CDR3 sequence (DNA): TGCGCCAGCAGCCAACTATTCTCCTACGAGCAGTACTTC. Amino acids: CASSQLFSYEQYF. The chain uses TRBV4-1 and TRBJ2-7; D call uncertain. The CDR3 covers 13 residues. Per germline, CDR1 MGHRA and CDR2 YSYEKL. V shed 2 bases and J shed 0 bases, with 5 bases lying between them.

The rearrangement links TRBV11-2 to TRBJ2-2; perhaps D is TRBD1 or TRBD2 (5 bases each). CDR3 length: 15 residues. The V end was cut by 6 bases, the J end by 2 bases, with 13 bases between. Germline values: CDR1 SGHAT, CDR2 FQNNGV. CDR3 residues: CASREPGRNTGELFF. The CDR3 bases are TGTGCCAGCAGGGAACCGGGACGAAACACCGGGGAGCTGTTTTTT.

This chain links TRBV18 with TRBJ2-3; TRBD2 matches at 10 bases. Looked up from germline, CDR1 is KGHSH and CDR2 is LQKENI. The CDR3 loop spans 16 amino acids. V gave up 4 bases and J gave up 6 bases; unmatched junction bases: 10. For the CDR3, the DNA is TGTGCCAGCTCACAACGGAGCGGGAGGGCAGGTGATACGCAGTATTTT. Translated: CASSQRSGRAGDTQYF.

The rearrangement links TRBV28 to TRBJ2-3; D unclear. V lost 5 bases to trimming and J lost 4 bases, with 7 bases between them. The germline gives CDR1 MDHEN, CDR2 SYDVKM. The CDR3 runs 12 residues. The DNA of the CDR3 is TGTGCCAGCAGTCCAATCTCAGATACGCAGTATTTT. Translation gives CASSPISDTQYF.

The chain joins TRBV19 to TRBJ2-5; D call uncertain. From germline, CDR1 is LNHDA and CDR2 SQIVND (reference sequence). Trimming took off 3 bases at V and 6 bases at J, with 11 bases between the two ends. The CDR3 runs 13 residues. Written as DNA, the CDR3 is TGTGCCAGTAGTATTAGCTGGGAACAGACCCAGTACTTC. Its translation: CASSISWEQTQYF. Full variable domain (outside the CDR3, taken from reference TRBV19 and TRBJ2-5): DGGITQSPKYLFRKEGQNVTLSCEQNLNHDAMYWYRQDPGQGLRLIYYSQIVNDFQKGDIAEGYSVSREKKESFPLTVTSAQKNPTAFYLCASSISWEQTQYFGPGTRLLVL.

V usage is TRBV5-1 and J usage is TRBJ2-1; 9 nucleotides line up with TRBD1. The CDR3 totals 14 residues. The germline V gene encodes CDR1 SGHRS and CDR2 YFSETQ. The V and J ends lost 4 bases and 4 bases, in that order; junction bases with no gene match: 3. The CDR3 coding sequence is TGCGCCAGCAGCGGACAGGGGTGGTACAATGAGCAGTTCTTC. Its protein is CASSGQGWYNEQFF.

The J gene is TRBJ2-1, the V gene TRBV27, with 12 nucleotides matching TRBD2. The CDR3 is 15 amino acids. CDR1 MNHEY and CDR2 SMNVEV come from the germline V gene (reference sequence). The junction had 5 bases not matched to a gene; V was cut back by 8 bases and J by 3 bases. CDR3 bases: TGTGCCAGCCTCGGACTAGCGGGACGCTACAATGAGCAGTTCTTC. This translates into CASLGLAGRYNEQFF.

The sample holds one count of this clone. This sequence joins TRBV7-2 and TRBJ2-2, with no clear D. The CDR3 covers 14 residues. The germline V gene encodes CDR1 SGHTA and CDR2 FQGNSA. V lost 5 bases to trimming and J lost 5 bases, with 12 bases between them. The CDR3 loop reads CASSPLRATGELFF. The CDR3 nucleotides read TGTGCCAGCAGCCCCCTCCGGGCTACCGGGGAGCTGTTTTTT.

CDR3: CASSFGTSFYNEQFF. Here the CDR3 DNA reads TGTGCCAGCAGCTTCGGGACTAGCTTTTACAATGAGCAGTTCTTC. The gene calls are TRBV7-2 and TRBJ2-1; TRBD2 aligns across 9 bases. Losses at the gene ends were 3 bases for V and 4 bases for J; bases not matched to a gene: 4. CDR1 and CDR2 from the germline V gene are SGHTA and FQGNSA. CDR3 length equals 15 residues.